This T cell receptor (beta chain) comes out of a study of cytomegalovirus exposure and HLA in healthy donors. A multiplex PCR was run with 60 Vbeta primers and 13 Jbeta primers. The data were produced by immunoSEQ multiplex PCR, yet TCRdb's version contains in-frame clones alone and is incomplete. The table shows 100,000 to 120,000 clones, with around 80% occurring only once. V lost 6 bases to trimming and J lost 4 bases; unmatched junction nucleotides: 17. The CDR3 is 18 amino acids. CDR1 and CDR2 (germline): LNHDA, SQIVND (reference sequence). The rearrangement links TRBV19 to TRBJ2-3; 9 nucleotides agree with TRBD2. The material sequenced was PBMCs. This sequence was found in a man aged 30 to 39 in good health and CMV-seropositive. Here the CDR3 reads CASSQRVGAGGRPDTQYF. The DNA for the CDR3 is TGTGCCAGTAGCCAACGGGTGGGAGCGGGGGGCCGGCCAGATACGCAGTATTTT.